In terms of frequency, the clone carrying this T cell receptor (beta chain) is large. Its target is not known. TCRdb re-called the 10x single-cell sequencing reads and catalogs CDR3 proteins one per entry, DNA excluded. The sample yields 1,500 to 2,000 distinct CDR3 sequences, of which the top ten take up roughly 10%. This sample stems from a study of CD8 T cells in cerebrospinal fluid in Alzheimer's disease. Study at large: CSF T cell clonal expansion was assessed by plate-based nested PCR and droplet-based sequencing. The study's findings and limits: In mild cognitive impairment or Alzheimer's disease, the biggest CSF clone made up more TCRs than in controls. Expanded clones of at least 3% were commoner in Alzheimer's patients than healthy subjects.

From germline, CDR1 is SGHTA and CDR2 FQGNSA. The CDR3 loop spans 16 amino acids. The sequencing input was cerebrospinal fluid. The chain recombines TRBV7-2 with TRBJ2-3; TCRdb reports TRBD1, a call that lacks DNA to check it against. The receptor's source is a human donor in good health. CDR3 residues: CASSARQGGSTDTQYF.